The entry below gives a single T cell receptor (beta chain) sequence along with its context. Antigen unknown. This record belongs to a study of cytomegalovirus exposure and HLA in healthy donors. TCRdb's copy holds only in-frame clones and misses some; the assay was immunoSEQ multiplex PCR. The table has 100,000 to 150,000 clones, nearly 90% seen once. From germline, CDR1 is MNHEY and CDR2 SVGAGI. The CDR3 runs 15 residues. After removal of 4 bases from V and 0 bases from J, the junction contained 3 bases not matched to a gene. The study's findings and limits: As was reported, the classifier diagnosed cytomegalovirus status with high specificity and sensitivity. Among TCR beta chains, those listed as cytomegalovirus-associated numbered about 150.

Separate from the roughly 700-subject first cohort, the approximately 120-subject validation cohort was the one that the donors belonged to. This clonotype was obtained from a woman younger than 35 in good health and CMV-seronegative. This sequence joins TRBV6-5 and TRBJ2-4; TRBD1 matches 7 bases. What was sequenced was PBMCs. The CDR3 DNA follows: TGTGCCAGCAGTTTAGACAGGGCAGCCAAAAACATTCAGTACTTC. It specifies CASSLDRAAKNIQYF.